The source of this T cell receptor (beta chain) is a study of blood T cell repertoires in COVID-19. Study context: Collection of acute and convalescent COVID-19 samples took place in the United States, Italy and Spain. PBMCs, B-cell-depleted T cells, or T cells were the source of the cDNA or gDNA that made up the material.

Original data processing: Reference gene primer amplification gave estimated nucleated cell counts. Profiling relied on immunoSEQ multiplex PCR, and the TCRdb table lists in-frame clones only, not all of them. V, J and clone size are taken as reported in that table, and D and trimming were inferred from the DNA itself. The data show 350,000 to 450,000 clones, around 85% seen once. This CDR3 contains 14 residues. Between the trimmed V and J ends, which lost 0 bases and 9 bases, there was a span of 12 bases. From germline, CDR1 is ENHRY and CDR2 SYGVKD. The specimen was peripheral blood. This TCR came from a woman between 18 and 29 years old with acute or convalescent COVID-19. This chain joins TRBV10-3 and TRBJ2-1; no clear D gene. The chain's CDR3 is CAISESGPLGEQFF. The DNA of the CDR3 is TGTGCCATCAGTGAGTCTGGTCCCCTAGGTGAGCAGTTCTTC.